This T cell receptor beta chain was recovered during a study of patients and donors after allogeneic stem cell transplantation. The CDR3 contains 14 residues. Germline V gives CDR1 SGDLS, CDR2 YYNGEE. TCRdb re-called the RT-PCR reads through MiXCR, storing one row per CDR3 protein. The sample includes over 65,000 distinct CDR3 sequences, more than 20% seen only once; the top ten take about a quarter. A remark on this clonotype: An end of the junction differs from the germline gene, which may be a read error.

The sequencing sample was made of blood, either unsorted or a sorted T cell fraction (not recorded which). This sequence was found in a human donor who was either an allogeneic HSCT recipient or a stem cell or donor lymphocyte infusion donor (not recorded which). It is not recorded whose cells these are; they may come from a transplant donor. The chain links TRBV9 to TRBJ2-7, with D hard to call. The CDR3 here is CASSVDPSTYEKYF. CDR3 DNA: TGTGCCAGCAGCGTAGATCCCAGTACCTACGAGAAGTACTTC.